This TCR beta chain was obtained from a study of STAT3 mutations in large granular lymphocyte leukemia. Study-wide results and limits: In T-cell large granular lymphocyte leukemia, about half of patients showed multiple immunodominant subclonotypes. Differing intervals and regimens complicate linking therapy response to clone burden. No sample exists from the first appearance of each clone.

A remark on this clone: Its antigen remains unknown.

Some clones are missing from TCRdb's copy, which holds only in-frame ones; the method was immunoSEQ multiplex PCR. Of approximately 17,000 clones in the sample, roughly 86% were seen once. The germline V and J ends were trimmed by 0 bases and 8 bases, with 14 bases remaining between them. The V gene's germline CDR1 is SGHRS and CDR2 YFSETQ. The CDR3 is made up of 15 amino acids. J is TRBJ2-2 and V is TRBV5-1; tentative D call: TRBD2 (5 bases). This receptor was obtained from a man between 45 and 60 years old with T-cell large granular lymphocyte leukemia. Some clones in this sample may be carry-over from other donors' samples. Sequenced sample: peripheral blood mononuclear cells. In DNA, the CDR3 is TGCGCCAGCAGCTTGGGACGCGGAACGGGAGGGGAGCTGTTTTTT. Its translation is CASSLGRGTGGELFF.